This entry lists 29 T cell receptor beta chains sequenced from one sample in a study of blood T cells in healthy people across ages. PCR was performed a second time for about 7 to 12 cycles using a sample-barcoded 5' primer and a J-beta primer mix. A single record per CDR3 protein comes from TCRdb applying MiXCR to the 5' RACE reads. The sample yields hundreds of thousands of distinct CDR3 sequences, roughly 50% seen once. The material sequenced was blood. The receptors were gathered from a man aged 25-40 years in good health.

This chain links TRBV10-3 with TRBJ2-5, with D possibly being TRBD2 (5 bases). Germline V gene data show CDR1 as ENHRY and CDR2 as SYGVKD. This CDR3 spans 14 amino acids. Deletions cut 3 bases from V and 7 bases from J, with 15 bases between. This CDR3 reads CAISDVTLGGTQYF. In DNA, the CDR3 is TGTGCCATCAGTGATGTGACCCTTGGAGGGACCCAGTACTTC.

The chain joins TRBV12-3 or TRBV12-4 to TRBJ2-2; D is perhaps TRBD2 (5 bases). Between the trimmed V and J ends, which lost 4 bases and 4 bases, there was a span of 10 bases. This CDR3 has 14 amino acids. The CDR3, as DNA: TGTGCCAGCAGTTCTATACGGGGCACCGGGGAGCTGTTTTTT. Translation: CASSSIRGTGELFF.

The chain joins TRBV6-6 to TRBJ2-7; tentatively, D is TRBD2 (5 bases). CDR3 length equals 15 residues. Trimming removed 4 bases from V and 2 bases from J, with 15 bases in between. Germline CDR1 and CDR2: MNHNY and SVGAGI (reference sequence). CDR3 bases: TGTGCCAGCAGTTCTGAGGGTCTAAGAGCCTACGAGCAGTACTTC. It translates to CASSSEGLRAYEQYF.

CDR3 region: CSANSGGRETQFF. The CDR3 DNA reads TGCAGTGCTAACAGCGGGGGACGGGAGACCCAGTTCTTC. The chain uses TRBV20-1 and TRBJ2-1, with 8 positions matching TRBD2. This CDR3 is built from 13 residues. V trimming: 4 bases; J trimming: 13 bases; junction bases outside the gene matches: 12. Germline CDR1 is DFQATT and CDR2 is SNEGSKA (reference sequence).

V is TRBV10-3 and J is TRBJ2-3; 9 nucleotides line up with TRBD1. Germline CDR1 ENHRY, CDR2 SYGVKD. The CDR3 covers 16 residues. J gave up 2 bases and V 10 bases, and 13 bases lay outside the gene matches. The DNA of the CDR3 is TGTGCCACCAACTCTCTAGGACAGGGGCACACAGATACGCAGTATTTT. Translating gives CATNSLGQGHTDTQYF.

V gene TRBV9 combines with J gene TRBJ1-4, with D possibly matching TRBD1 (6 bases). This CDR3 comprises 16 residues. Germline CDR1 reads SGDLS; CDR2 reads YYNGEE. V was trimmed by 2 bases and J by 8 bases, leaving 19 bases between them. CDR3 loop: CASSVRGGGESEKLFF. CDR3 sequence (DNA): TGTGCCAGCAGCGTCCGGGGGGGCGGTGAGAGCGAAAAACTGTTTTTT.

The chain carries TRBV4-3 and TRBJ2-4; D ambiguous. The tail of the sequence fits TRBJ2-7 better, so the J call may be wrong. Germline CDR1 LGHNA, CDR2 YSLEER. The CDR3 is 13 amino acids. This chain's CDR3 is CASSQEPRSEQYF. The CDR3 region has the DNA TGCGCCAGCAGCCAAGAACCTAGATCCGAGCAGTACTTC.

J is TRBJ2-1 and V is TRBV7-9, with D hard to call. V was pared by 2 bases and J by 2 bases, with 10 bases between. The CDR3 consists of 15 residues. The germline CDR1 and CDR2 sequences are SEHNR and FQNEAQ (reference sequence). The CDR3: CASSLPLSTYNEQFF. In DNA form, the CDR3 reads TGTGCCAGCAGCTTACCATTGAGCACCTACAATGAGCAGTTCTTC.

The chain joins TRBV20-1 to TRBJ2-6, with D hard to call. The V and J ends lost 4 bases and 4 bases respectively, with 5 bases between them. CDR3 length equals 12 residues. Germline CDR1 reads DFQATT; CDR2 reads SNEGSKA (reference sequence). The CDR3 DNA reads as TGCAGTGCTACGCCCGGGGCCAACGTCCTGACTTTC. As protein: CSATPGANVLTF.

V usage is TRBV20-1 and J usage is TRBJ1-5; TRBD1 matches at 8 bases. This CDR3 spans 14 amino acids. V trimming: 5 bases; J trimming: 6 bases; junction bases outside the gene matches: 9. Germline V lookup: CDR1 DFQATT, CDR2 SNEGSKA (reference sequence). The CDR3 sequence: CSAGPDRELQPQHF. As DNA, the CDR3 is TGCAGTGCTGGTCCGGACAGGGAGCTTCAGCCCCAGCATTTT.

This clonotype appeared a few times. This may be a read error, as it is one base from a much larger clone. This chain uses TRBV20-1 with TRBJ2-7, with D tentatively TRBD1 or TRBD2 (6 bases each). The V gene lost 0 bases and the J gene lost 2 bases, with 14 bases spanning the gap. CDR1 is DFQATT and CDR2 is SNEGSKA in the germline V gene (reference sequence). The CDR3 has 15 residues. The CDR3 spells CSARDLGGTTYEQYF. CDR3 coding DNA: TGCAGTGCTAGAGATCTTGGAGGGACAACCTACGAGCAGTACTTC.

The gene calls are TRBV29-1 and TRBJ1-2; D might be TRBD1 (5 bases). Germline CDR1 SQVTM, CDR2 ANQGSEA. This CDR3 has 12 residues. Deletions cut 4 bases from V and 1 base from J, with 7 bases between. As DNA, the CDR3 is TGCAGCGTTGGGGGCCTTAACTATGGCTACACCTTC. Translation: CSVGGLNYGYTF. The full variable domain, completed using reference TRBV29-1 and TRBJ1-2, is SAVISQKPSRDICQRGTSLTIQCQVDSQVTMMFWYRQQPGQSLTLIATANQGSEATYESGFVIDKFPISRPNLTFSTLTVSNMSPEDSSIYLCSVGGLNYGYTFGSGTRLTVV.

The chain joins TRBV20-1 to TRBJ1-1; D possibly corresponds to TRBD1 (6 bases). Trimming took 6 bases from V and 7 from J, leaving 15 bases between them. The germline CDR1 and CDR2 sequences are DFQATT and SNEGSKA (reference sequence). The CDR3 is 12 residues long. The CDR3: CSAGGGKVEAFF. The CDR3 bases are TGCAGTGCCGGAGGGGGAAAAGTTGAAGCTTTCTTT.

The gene calls are TRBV6-1 and TRBJ1-6, with a possible D match to TRBD1 (5 bases). V lost 7 bases, J lost 8 bases, and 15 bases lay in between. The germline V gene has CDR1 MNHNS and CDR2 SASEGT. There are 14 residues in the CDR3. The CDR3 sequence is CASTRGRADSPLHF. The CDR3 DNA is TGTGCCAGCACGCGGGGCAGGGCGGATTCACCCCTCCACTTT.

This clonotype has only a few counts. The rearrangement joins TRBV29-1 to TRBJ1-2; D gene ambiguous. Germline V gene lookup returns CDR1 SQVTM and CDR2 ANQGSEA. This CDR3 has 11 amino acids. In nucleotides, the CDR3 is TGCAGTGGCGGTGGAGACTATGGCTACACCTTC. Its translation: CSGGGDYGYTF.

In its sample, this clonotype was seen a few times. The genes are TRBV12-3 or TRBV12-4 and TRBJ1-2; D remains ambiguous. There are 13 residues in the CDR3. The V gene lost 6 bases and the J gene lost 4 bases, with 12 bases spanning the gap. CDR3 nucleotides: TGTGCCAGCAGCCCTGGGGAAACCTATGGCTACACCTTC. Its translation: CASSPGETYGYTF.

The rearrangement uses TRBV10-3 and TRBJ1-1; TRBD1 matches 7 bases. CDR3 length equals 13 residues. CDR1 is ENHRY and CDR2 is SYGVKD in the germline V gene. V lost 5 bases and J lost 0; bases outside the gene matches: 0. This chain's CDR3 is CAISTGVNTEAFF. The CDR3 nucleotides are TGTGCCATCAGTACAGGGGTGAACACTGAAGCTTTCTTT.

This clonotype was seen just once. The chain combines TRBV28 with TRBJ1-2; TRBD1 is a possible D gene (5 bases). CDR3 length: 15 amino acids. The V end was cut by 2 bases, the J end by 6 bases, with 16 bases between. The V gene's germline CDR1 is MDHEN and CDR2 SYDVKM. In DNA form, the CDR3 reads TGTGCCAGCAGTTTAGGGGCATACAACCGTCATGGCTACACCTTC. Translated: CASSLGAYNRHGYTF.

The genes are TRBV28 and TRBJ2-1, with D unclear. V lost 3 bases and J 1 base, leaving 4 bases between the germline ends. The CDR3 is 13 residues long. The V gene's germline CDR1 is MDHEN and CDR2 SYDVKM. CDR3 in DNA: TGTGCCAGCAGTTTCCCATCCTACAATGAGCAGTTCTTC. Residues: CASSFPSYNEQFF.

This clonotype was found a few times. The rearrangement joins TRBV25-1 to TRBJ2-4; D not resolved. Judging by the DNA end, TRBJ2-7 fits better; the J call may be wrong. The CDR3 covers 12 residues. Germline loops: CDR1 MGHDK, CDR2 SYGVNS. CDR3 in amino acids: CASSATTYEQYF. In nucleotides, the CDR3 is TGTGCCAGCAGTGCCACGACTTACGAGCAGTACTTC.

This clonotype has just a few counts. V usage is TRBV4-2 and J usage is TRBJ2-5; 12 bases fit TRBD2. CDR1 and CDR2 (germline): LGHNA, YNFKEQ. V was clipped by 1 base and J by 2 bases; unmatched bases: 2. This CDR3 comprises 16 residues. CDR3 DNA: TGTGCCAGCAGCCAAGCCGGACTAGCGGGGCAAGAGACCCAGTACTTC. It codes for CASSQAGLAGQETQYF.

This clonotype was counted between two and nine times. This chain connects TRBV7-9 to TRBJ2-5, with D unresolved. The ends were cut back, 2 bases at V and 1 base at J, with 14 bases in the middle. Per the germline V gene, CDR1 is SEHNR and CDR2 is FQNEAQ (reference sequence). This CDR3 has 16 amino acids. In nucleotides, the CDR3 is TGTGCCAGCAGCTTAAATCTCCGGGTCCGCCAAGAGACCCAGTACTTC. Amino acids: CASSLNLRVRQETQYF.

The sample holds one count of this clonotype. This chain links TRBV7-8 with TRBJ2-1; D gene unclear. This CDR3 has 15 residues. Germline CDR1 and CDR2: SGHVS and FQNEAQ. V dropped 5 bases and J dropped 6 bases, with 17 bases sitting between them. In DNA form, the CDR3 reads TGTGCCAGCAGCATTCCGGACCTACGTTCCAATGAGCAGTTCTTC. It specifies CASSIPDLRSNEQFF.

Points on this clonotype: The junction departs from germline at one end; a sequencing error may be responsible. V usage is TRBV4-2 and J usage is TRBJ1-1, with a weak D call TRBD1 (5 bases). The germline V gene encodes CDR1 LGHNA and CDR2 YNFKEQ. The CDR3 has 18 residues. The CDR3 DNA reads as TGTGCCAACAGCCAAGATCCCGGGGCGGGGGGGAGGTACGCTGAAGCTTTCTTT. Encoded protein: CANSQDPGAGGRYAEAFF.

This chain links TRBV12-3 or TRBV12-4 with TRBJ2-1; 8 nucleotides line up with TRBD2. The CDR3 is made up of 14 amino acids. With 7 bases clipped from V and 4 bases from J, the junction kept 6 bases outside the gene matches. The CDR3 reads CASISGGGYNEQFF. CDR3 DNA sequence: TGTGCCAGCATATCGGGAGGGGGATACAATGAGCAGTTCTTC.

The chain combines TRBV5-6 with TRBJ2-4; 7 bases are shared with TRBD1. The CDR3 is 13 amino acids. The ends lost 3 bases at V and 9 bases at J; junction bases unmatched: 6. The germline CDR1 and CDR2 sequences are SGHDT and YYEEEE. The DNA for the CDR3 is TGTGCCAGCAGCTCCGCAGACAGGGCCATTCAGTACTTC. Residues: CASSSADRAIQYF.

The rearrangement uses TRBV20-1 and TRBJ1-4, with 8 bases fitting TRBD1. Germline V gene lookup returns CDR1 DFQATT and CDR2 SNEGSKA (reference sequence). CDR3 length: 12 residues. V trimming: 0 bases; J trimming: 14 bases; junction bases outside the gene matches: 5. CDR3 amino acids: CSARDSRQGLFF. CDR3 DNA sequence: TGCAGTGCTAGAGATAGCAGACAGGGGCTGTTTTTT.

The genes are TRBV7-9 and TRBJ1-2; no reliable D call. Germline V gene sequence: CDR1 SEHNR, CDR2 FQNEAQ (reference sequence). The CDR3 contains 15 residues. V was shortened by 5 bases and J by 2 bases, with 15 bases between the two germline ends. CDR3 DNA: TGTGCCAGCAGCGCCGAATTTGGGCAGAACTATGGCTACACCTTC. This translates into CASSAEFGQNYGYTF.

This chain connects TRBV27 to TRBJ2-3; 8 bases fit TRBD2. CDR1 MNHEY and CDR2 SMNVEV come from the germline V gene (reference sequence). V lost 8 bases and J lost 6; bases outside the gene matches: 10. The CDR3 sequence is 14 residues long. The CDR3 is CASSFGLAFDTQYF. In DNA, the CDR3 is TGTGCCAGCTCCTTTGGACTAGCTTTCGATACGCAGTATTTT.